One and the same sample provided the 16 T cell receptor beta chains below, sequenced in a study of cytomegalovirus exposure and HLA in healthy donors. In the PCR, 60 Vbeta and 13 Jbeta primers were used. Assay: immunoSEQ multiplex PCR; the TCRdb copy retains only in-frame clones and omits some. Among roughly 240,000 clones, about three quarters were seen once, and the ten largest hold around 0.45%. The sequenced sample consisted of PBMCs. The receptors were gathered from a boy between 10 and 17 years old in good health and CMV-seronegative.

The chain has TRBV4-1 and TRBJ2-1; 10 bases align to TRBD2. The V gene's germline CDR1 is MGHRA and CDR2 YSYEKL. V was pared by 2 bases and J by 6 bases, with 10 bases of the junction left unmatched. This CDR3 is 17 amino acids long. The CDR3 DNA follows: TGCGCCAGCAGCCAATCCCGGGCGAGCGGGGGGGCCAATGAGCAGTTCTTC. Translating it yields CASSQSRASGGANEQFF.

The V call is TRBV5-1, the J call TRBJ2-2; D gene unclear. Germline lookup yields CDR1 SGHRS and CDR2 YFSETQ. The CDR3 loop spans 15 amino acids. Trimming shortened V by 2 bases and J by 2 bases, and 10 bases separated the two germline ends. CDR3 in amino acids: CASSFQSTNTGELFF. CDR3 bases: TGCGCCAGCAGCTTTCAATCCACTAACACCGGGGAGCTGTTTTTT.

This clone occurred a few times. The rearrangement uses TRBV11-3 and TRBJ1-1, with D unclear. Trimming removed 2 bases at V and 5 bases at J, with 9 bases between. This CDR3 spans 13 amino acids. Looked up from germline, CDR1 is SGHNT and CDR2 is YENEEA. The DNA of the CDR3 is TGTGCCAGCAGCTTACCAAGGCGGACTGAAGCTTTCTTT. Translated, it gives CASSLPRRTEAFF.

The CDR3 DNA follows: TGTGCCAGCAGCTCCGAGGGACTACTAGCGGGAGGGGGAGATACGCAGTATTTT. Translation: CASSSEGLLAGGGDTQYF. The V gene is TRBV7-9, the J gene TRBJ2-3, with 13 bases identical to TRBD2. The CDR3 runs 18 residues. Germline loops: CDR1 SEHNR, CDR2 FQNEAQ (reference sequence). J lost 5 bases, V lost 4 bases, and 12 bases had no gene match.

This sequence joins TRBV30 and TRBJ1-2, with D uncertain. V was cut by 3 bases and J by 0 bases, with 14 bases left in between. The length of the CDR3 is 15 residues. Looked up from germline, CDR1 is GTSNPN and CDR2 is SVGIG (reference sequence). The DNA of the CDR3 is TGTGCCTGGAGCCCCCCCCAGAAAACTAACTATGGCTACACCTTC. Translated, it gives CAWSPPQKTNYGYTF.

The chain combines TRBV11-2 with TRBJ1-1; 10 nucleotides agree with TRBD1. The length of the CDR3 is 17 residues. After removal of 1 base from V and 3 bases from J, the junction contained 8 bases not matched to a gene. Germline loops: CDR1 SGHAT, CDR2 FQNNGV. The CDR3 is CASSLGRDRGVYTEAFF. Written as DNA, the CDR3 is TGTGCCAGCAGCTTAGGTCGGGACAGGGGAGTGTACACTGAAGCTTTCTTT.

CDR3 sequence (DNA): TGTGCCTGGAGTCCCCGACGGAGTCTAGCCTACGAGCAGTACTTC. Translation: CAWSPRRSLAYEQYF. V usage is TRBV30 and J usage is TRBJ2-7; unclear D gene. The germline gives CDR1 GTSNPN, CDR2 SVGIG (reference sequence). Trimming removed 2 bases at V and 2 bases at J, with 16 bases between. The CDR3 has 15 residues.

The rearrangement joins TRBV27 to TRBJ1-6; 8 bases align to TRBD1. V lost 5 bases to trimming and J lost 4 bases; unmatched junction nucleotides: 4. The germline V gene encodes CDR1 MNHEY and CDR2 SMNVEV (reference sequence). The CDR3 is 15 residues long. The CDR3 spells CASSPRGLYNSPLHF. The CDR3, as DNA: TGTGCCAGCAGTCCCAGGGGGCTTTATAATTCACCCCTCCACTTT.

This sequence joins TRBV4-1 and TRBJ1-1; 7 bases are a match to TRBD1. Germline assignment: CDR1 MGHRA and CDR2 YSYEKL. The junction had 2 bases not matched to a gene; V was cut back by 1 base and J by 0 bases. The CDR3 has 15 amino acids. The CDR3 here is CASSQAGTVNTEAFF. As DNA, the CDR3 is TGCGCCAGCAGCCAAGCCGGGACAGTGAACACTGAAGCTTTCTTT.

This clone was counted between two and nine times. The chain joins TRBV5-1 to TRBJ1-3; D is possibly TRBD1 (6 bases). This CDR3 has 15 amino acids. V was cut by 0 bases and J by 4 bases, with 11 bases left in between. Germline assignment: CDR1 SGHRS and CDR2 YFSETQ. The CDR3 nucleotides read TGCGCCAGCAGCTTGGGGGCAGGGGACGGAAACACCATATATTTT. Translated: CASSLGAGDGNTIYF.

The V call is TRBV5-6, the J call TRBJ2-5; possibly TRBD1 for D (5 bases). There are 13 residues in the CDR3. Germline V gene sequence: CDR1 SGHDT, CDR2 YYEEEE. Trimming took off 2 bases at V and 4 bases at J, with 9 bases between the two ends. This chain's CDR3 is CASSLAQGETQYF. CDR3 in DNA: TGTGCCAGCAGCTTAGCCCAGGGAGAGACCCAGTACTTC.

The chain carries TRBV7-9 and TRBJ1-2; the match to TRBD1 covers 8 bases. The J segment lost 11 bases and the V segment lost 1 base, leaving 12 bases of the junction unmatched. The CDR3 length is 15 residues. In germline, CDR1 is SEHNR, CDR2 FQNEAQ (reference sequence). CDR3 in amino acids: CASSLVETGVHHYTF. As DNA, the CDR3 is TGTGCCAGCAGCTTAGTTGAGACAGGGGTCCACCATTACACCTTC.

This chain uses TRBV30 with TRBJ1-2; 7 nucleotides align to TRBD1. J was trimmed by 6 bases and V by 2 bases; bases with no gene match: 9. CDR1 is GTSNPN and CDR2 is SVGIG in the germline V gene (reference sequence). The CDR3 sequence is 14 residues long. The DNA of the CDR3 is TGTGCCTGGAGTAGTGACAGGGTGGACGATGGCTACACCTTC. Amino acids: CAWSSDRVDDGYTF.

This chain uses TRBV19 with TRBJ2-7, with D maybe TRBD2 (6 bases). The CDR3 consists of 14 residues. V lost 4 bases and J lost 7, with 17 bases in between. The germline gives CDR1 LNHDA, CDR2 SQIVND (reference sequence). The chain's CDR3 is CASSTDRAAGEQYF. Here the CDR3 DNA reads TGTGCCAGTAGTACAGACCGGGCCGCGGGGGAGCAGTACTTC.

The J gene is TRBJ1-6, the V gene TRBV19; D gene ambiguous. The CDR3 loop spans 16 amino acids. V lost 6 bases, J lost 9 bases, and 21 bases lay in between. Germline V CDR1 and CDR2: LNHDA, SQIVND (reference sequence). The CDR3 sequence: CASSTSLGLMISPLHF. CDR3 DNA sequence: TGTGCCAGTAGCACCAGTCTAGGCCTTATGATTTCACCCCTCCACTTT.

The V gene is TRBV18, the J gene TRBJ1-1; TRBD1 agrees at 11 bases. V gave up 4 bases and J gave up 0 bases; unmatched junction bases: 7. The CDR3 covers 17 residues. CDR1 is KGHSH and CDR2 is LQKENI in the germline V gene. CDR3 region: CASSLRTGGYVNTEAFF. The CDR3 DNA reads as TGTGCCAGCTCACTCAGGACAGGGGGCTACGTGAACACTGAAGCTTTCTTT.